A selection of T cell receptor beta chains follows, all from one sample in a study of CD8 T cells in ankylosing spondylitis. TCRdb reprocessed the 5' RACE reads via MiXCR and lists one record per CDR3 protein. This sample carries almost 400,000 distinct CDR3 sequences, 20% to 25% of them seen once, and the ten largest clones take around 16%. What was sequenced was blood, either unsorted or a sorted T cell fraction (not recorded which). The receptors here all came from a male donor with ankylosing spondylitis. Both conserved end residues are part of each CDR3. Each record gives: J gene, V gene, D gene, clone size, CDR3 DNA, CDR3 protein. D genes are given only for firm matches. Rows give clone size only sometimes, using once, few, many, or a class for an expanded clone.

TRBJ2-1 | TRBV4-1 | - | - | TGCGCCAGCAGCTCCCCGAGGGGGAGCTCCTACAATGAGCAGTTCTTC | CASSSPRGSSYNEQFF
TRBJ2-1 | TRBV5-5 | TRBD1 | few | TGTGCCAGCAGATTTGCCAGGGGGTCCGGATACAATGAGCAGTTCTTC | CASRFARGSGYNEQFF
TRBJ1-1 | TRBV7-2 | - | few | TGTGCCAGCAGCCCCCAAGGTCGTCGCACTGAAGCTTTCTTT | CASSPQGRRTEAFF
TRBJ2-3 | TRBV7-2 | TRBD2 | few | TGTGCCAGCAGCTTAGTCGGCGGGAGGATTGATACGCAGTATTTT | CASSLVGGRIDTQYF
TRBJ2-1 | TRBV5-1 | - | - | TGCGCCAGCAGCTTGGCAAGCGGAGACTACAATGAGCAGTTCTTC | CASSLASGDYNEQFF
TRBJ1-5 | TRBV24-1 | - | few | TGTGCCACCAGTGCCTACCTCGACAGGCCCCATCCCCAACATAAAGAGACCCAGCATTTT | CATSAYLDRPHPQHKETQHF
TRBJ2-7 | TRBV25-1 | - | few | TGTGCCAGCAGTGAATGGACAGACTATTACGAGCAGTACTTC | CASSEWTDYYEQYF
TRBJ1-4 | TRBV5-1 | TRBD1 | - | TGCGCCAGCAGCTTAATCGGGACAGCTAATGAAAAACTGTTTTTT | CASSLIGTANEKLFF
TRBJ2-4 | TRBV20-1 | - | few | TGCAGTGCTAGACTCGGACCCGGAGGGGGCATTCAGTACTTC | CSARLGPGGGIQYF
TRBJ2-3 | TRBV15 | TRBD1 | - | TGTGCCACCAGCAGACCGGACAGGGGAAGCACAGATACGCAGTATTTT | CATSRPDRGSTDTQYF
TRBJ2-1 | TRBV13 | - | few | TGTGCCAGCAGTATAATTACCGATCCCTACTACAATGAGCAGTTCTTC | CASSIITDPYYNEQFF
TRBJ2-6 | TRBV9 | - | - | TGTGCCAGCAGCGCCTCGACAGTCTCGGCCAACGTCCTGACTTTC | CASSASTVSANVLTF
TRBJ1-4 | TRBV7-2 | - | few | TGTGCCAGCAGCTCAGTAGTTGCAACTAATGAAAAACTGTTTTTT | CASSSVVATNEKLFF
TRBJ2-1 | TRBV5-1 | - | many | TGCGCCAGCAGCTTGACCGCAGCGTCTTTCAATGAGCAGTTCTTC | CASSLTAASFNEQFF
TRBJ2-7 | TRBV20-1 | TRBD2 | few | TGCAGTGCTCACCTAGCGGAAACCTACGAGCAGTACTTC | CSAHLAETYEQYF